The rows below give T cell receptor beta chains drawn from one sample of a study of blood T cell repertoires in COVID-19. The data were produced by immunoSEQ multiplex PCR, yet TCRdb's version contains in-frame clones alone and is incomplete. The sample shows approximately 260,000 clones, around nine tenths of them seen only once. The sample taken for sequencing was PBMCs or T cells enriched from blood (not recorded which). All receptors come from a woman between 18 and 29 years old who had recovered from COVID-19. The CDR3 runs from the conserved cysteine through the conserved F or W. D genes are given only for firm matches. Clone size is shown for a subset of rows, as once, few, many or a class of expanded clone.

D: TRBD1; J: TRBJ2-5; size: .; V: TRBV5-6; DNA: TGTGCCAGCAGCTTGGACGGTACCGGGACAGGGGTAGAGACCCAGTACTTC; CDR3: CASSLDGTGTGVETQYF
D: .; J: TRBJ1-5; size: few; V: TRBV2; DNA: TGTGCCAGCACCCTCCTGTCGGGATCTCATAGCAATCAGCCCCAGCATTTT; CDR3: CASTLLSGSHSNQPQHF
D: .; J: TRBJ1-2; size: .; V: TRBV5-4; DNA: TGTGCCAGCAGCTCCCCCGGGGTGGAAGGGATGTATGGCTACACCTTC; CDR3: CASSSPGVEGMYGYTF
D: .; J: TRBJ1-2; size: .; V: TRBV7-2; DNA: TGTGCCAGCAGCTTAGGGGGCAGGGTCATCGGCTACACCTTC; CDR3: CASSLGGRVIGYTF
D: TRBD2; J: TRBJ2-2; size: .; V: TRBV29-1; DNA: TGCAGCGTTGGGGAGGGCGGGGAGCTGTTTTTT; CDR3: CSVGEGGELFF
D: TRBD2; J: TRBJ2-1; size: .; V: TRBV6-4; DNA: TGTGCCAGCAGTACTCGCCTTCTAGCGGGAGGGCCCAATGAGCAGTTCTTC; CDR3: CASSTRLLAGGPNEQFF
D: TRBD2; J: TRBJ2-5; size: .; V: TRBV11-3; DNA: TGTGCCAGCAGCTTAAGACTAGCGGGAGCCCAAGAGACCCAGTACTTC; CDR3: CASSLRLAGAQETQYF
D: TRBD2; J: TRBJ2-1; size: .; V: TRBV6-1; DNA: TGTGCCAGCAGTGGCGGGACTAGCGAATTCTACAATGAGCAGTTCTTC; CDR3: CASSGGTSEFYNEQFF
D: .; J: TRBJ1-5; size: .; V: TRBV4-3; DNA: TGCGCCAGCAGCCATTCAGTACAGACCAATCAGCCCCAGCATTTT; CDR3: CASSHSVQTNQPQHF
D: TRBD1; J: TRBJ2-7; size: .; V: TRBV6-5; DNA: TGTGCCATCCATTACAGGGGGGCTGGGTCCTACGAGCAGTACTTC; CDR3: CAIHYRGAGSYEQYF
D: TRBD2; J: TRBJ2-1; size: .; V: TRBV9; DNA: TGTGCCAGCAGCGTAAGCGGGAGGGGAAATGAGCAGTTCTTC; CDR3: CASSVSGRGNEQFF
D: TRBD1; J: TRBJ1-5; size: .; V: TRBV7-7; DNA: TGTGCTAGCAGCTTTGGAGAAAACAGGGGGTCGCGCAATCAGCCCCAGCATTTT; CDR3: CASSFGENRGSRNQPQHF
D: TRBD1; J: TRBJ2-1; size: once; V: TRBV18; DNA: TGTGCCAGCTCACCTCCGGGACAGGGCGGCGATGAGCAGTTCTTC; CDR3: CASSPPGQGGDEQFF
D: TRBD2; J: TRBJ2-2; size: .; V: TRBV4-3; DNA: TGCGCCAGCAGCCAAGTTCTAGCGGGGGGGCCGAACGGGGAGCTGTTTTTT; CDR3: CASSQVLAGGPNGELFF
D: .; J: TRBJ2-3; size: few; V: TRBV7-2; DNA: TGTGCCAGCAGCTTAGCCTACTCTCGAGATACGCAGTATTTT; CDR3: CASSLAYSRDTQYF
D: .; J: TRBJ2-7; size: few; V: TRBV19; DNA: TGTGCCAGTAGTATAGAGAACAGGGCTATCTACGAGCAGTACTTC; CDR3: CASSIENRAIYEQYF
D: .; J: TRBJ1-1; size: .; V: TRBV5-1; DNA: TGCGCCAGCAGCTTTTCGGGGGGGACTGAAGCTTTCTTT; CDR3: CASSFSGGTEAFF
D: TRBD2; J: TRBJ2-7; size: .; V: TRBV27; DNA: TGTGCCAGCAGTTTACCGCACATAGCGGGAGGGGCCTACGAGCAGTACTTC; CDR3: CASSLPHIAGGAYEQYF
D: TRBD1; J: TRBJ2-3; size: .; V: TRBV6-1; DNA: TGTGCCAGCAGTGATACAGGGGGCGCTGCGGATACGCAGTATTTT; CDR3: CASSDTGGAADTQYF
D: .; J: TRBJ1-2; size: .; V: TRBV9; DNA: TGTGCCAGCAGCCCCAGAGATGTTTACTATTATGGCTACACCTTC; CDR3: CASSPRDVYYYGYTF
D: TRBD1; J: TRBJ2-7; size: once; V: TRBV11-3; DNA: TGTGCCAGCAGCTTAGACGGGACAGGGCTCTACGAGCAGTACTTC; CDR3: CASSLDGTGLYEQYF
D: TRBD2; J: TRBJ2-2; size: .; V: TRBV6-4; DNA: TGTGCCAGCAGTGTTGAGATGGGAACTAGCGGGCCCGGGGAGCTGTTTTTT; CDR3: CASSVEMGTSGPGELFF
D: TRBD1; J: TRBJ2-7; size: .; V: TRBV7-2; DNA: TGTGCCAGCAGCTTAGGGTACAGGGGCGTCGGATACGAGCAGTACTTC; CDR3: CASSLGYRGVGYEQYF
D: .; J: TRBJ1-5; size: .; V: TRBV2; DNA: TGTGCCAGCAGTGAGCACAGGGAAGGTCAGCCCCAGCATTTT; CDR3: CASSEHREGQPQHF
D: TRBD2; J: TRBJ2-3; size: .; V: TRBV13; DNA: TGTGCCAGCAGCTTTTGGAACGGGAGGGGAACAGATACGCAGTATTTT; CDR3: CASSFWNGRGTDTQYF
D: .; J: TRBJ2-5; size: .; V: TRBV5-1; DNA: TGCGCCAGCAGCTTGATAGCAAACCAAGAGACCCAGTACTTC; CDR3: CASSLIANQETQYF
D: .; J: TRBJ2-5; size: once; V: TRBV27; DNA: TGTGCCAGTTCGCGGGGAGGGACCCAGTACTTC; CDR3: CASSRGGTQYF
D: .; J: TRBJ2-7; size: .; V: TRBV15; DNA: TGTGCCACCAGCAGAGATAGAGGGTACGAGCAGTACTTC; CDR3: CATSRDRGYEQYF
D: .; J: TRBJ1-2; size: .; V: TRBV28; DNA: TGTGCCAGCAGTTCATCGGAGGAGTACTATGGCTACACCTTC; CDR3: CASSSSEEYYGYTF
D: .; J: TRBJ1-3; size: once; V: TRBV5-1; DNA: TGCGCCAGCAGCGGGACACAGGGTTTCTCTGGAAACACCATATATTTT; CDR3: CASSGTQGFSGNTIYF
D: TRBD1; J: TRBJ2-7; size: .; V: TRBV25-1; DNA: TGTGCCAGCAGTCACTCCGGGACAGCTTTTTTCTACGAGCAGTACTTC; CDR3: CASSHSGTAFFYEQYF
D: .; J: TRBJ2-1; size: .; V: TRBV5-5; DNA: TGTGCCAGCAGCTTGGGTGGGGGGGCCCTCGGTGAGCAGTTCTTC; CDR3: CASSLGGGALGEQFF
D: TRBD2; J: TRBJ2-7; size: .; V: TRBV19; DNA: TGTGCCAGTAGTATCGGCGGGGGGCCCGCCTACGAGCAGTACTTC; CDR3: CASSIGGGPAYEQYF
D: .; J: TRBJ1-2; size: .; V: TRBV3-1/TRBV3-2; DNA: TGTGCCAGCAGCCAAGTGCAGCATGGGGCCTATGGCTACACCTTC; CDR3: CASSQVQHGAYGYTF
D: TRBD1; J: TRBJ2-7; size: .; V: TRBV9; DNA: TGTGCCAGCAGCCGGACAGGAAACGAGCAGTACTTC; CDR3: CASSRTGNEQYF
D: TRBD2; J: TRBJ2-7; size: .; V: TRBV10-3; DNA: TGTGCCATCAGTGGGTCTAGCGGGAGGGCGAGCTCCTACGAGCAGTACTTC; CDR3: CAISGSSGRASSYEQYF
D: .; J: TRBJ1-2; size: .; V: TRBV13; DNA: TGTGCCAGCAGCTTAAGTGCCACTGCTAACTATGGCTACACCTTC; CDR3: CASSLSATANYGYTF
D: .; J: TRBJ1-1; size: .; V: TRBV3-1/TRBV3-2; DNA: TGTGCCAGCACCACACCGGGTCTGGGGAACACTGAAGCTTTCTTT; CDR3: CASTTPGLGNTEAFF
D: TRBD1; J: TRBJ2-5; size: .; V: TRBV7-8; DNA: TGTGCCAGCAGCACCTCAGACAGGGGGCTGCTTCAGACCCAGTACTTC; CDR3: CASSTSDRGLLQTQYF
D: TRBD1; J: TRBJ1-2; size: .; V: TRBV12-5; DNA: TGTGCTAGTGGTACGGGACAGTTCAACTATGGCTACACCTTC; CDR3: CASGTGQFNYGYTF
D: .; J: TRBJ1-6; size: .; V: TRBV18; DNA: TGTGCCAGCTCAACCATCGGTTCACCCCTCCACTTT; CDR3: CASSTIGSPLHF
D: .; J: TRBJ2-2; size: .; V: TRBV29-1; DNA: TGCAGCGTTTACGGAGTAGGGGCGCCCGGGGAGCTGTTTTTT; CDR3: CSVYGVGAPGELFF
D: .; J: TRBJ1-5; size: .; V: TRBV4-1; DNA: TGCGCCAGCAGCCAACCAAGAGGGAGGGATCAGCCCCAGCATTTT; CDR3: CASSQPRGRDQPQHF
D: TRBD1; J: TRBJ1-2; size: .; V: TRBV7-2; DNA: TGTGCCAGCAGCGCAGCCCCGACAGGGGGGATCTATGGCTACACCTTC; CDR3: CASSAAPTGGIYGYTF
D: TRBD1; J: TRBJ1-4; size: once; V: TRBV18; DNA: TGTGCCAGCTCACCAGTAGGACAGGGATATGAAAAACTGTTTTTT; CDR3: CASSPVGQGYEKLFF
D: .; J: TRBJ1-2; size: .; V: TRBV15; DNA: TGTGCCACCAGCAGCACAGCTAACTATGGCTACACCTTC; CDR3: CATSSTANYGYTF
D: .; J: TRBJ1-4; size: .; V: TRBV2; DNA: TGTGCCAGCAGCCCCCGCGGGGAAAAACTGTTTTTT; CDR3: CASSPRGEKLFF
D: .; J: TRBJ2-5; size: .; V: TRBV18; DNA: TGTGCCAGCTCGTCGGGGGGCGGAAGGGAGACCCAGTACTTC; CDR3: CASSSGGGRETQYF
D: TRBD2; J: TRBJ2-7; size: .; V: TRBV27; DNA: TGTGCCAGCGAAACTCTAGCGGGAGACGAGCAGTACTTC; CDR3: CASETLAGDEQYF
D: .; J: TRBJ2-2; size: .; V: TRBV5-1; DNA: TGCGCCAGCAGCTTACAGGGATTCGGGGAGCTGTTTTTT; CDR3: CASSLQGFGELFF
D: TRBD1; J: TRBJ1-1; size: .; V: TRBV18; DNA: TGTGCCAGCTCACCCGTGACAGGGTTCACTGAAGCTTTCTTT; CDR3: CASSPVTGFTEAFF
D: .; J: TRBJ2-3; size: .; V: TRBV9; DNA: TGTGCCAGCAGCGCGTCACAGGGTGGGGCAGATACGCAGTATTTT; CDR3: CASSASQGGADTQYF
D: TRBD2; J: TRBJ2-1; size: .; V: TRBV7-3; DNA: TGTGCCAGCAGCTTAACCGGGGGGGCCCACAATGAGCAGTTCTTC; CDR3: CASSLTGGAHNEQFF